What follows are 6 T cell receptor beta chains derived from one specimen sequenced in a study of spatial heterogeneity in lung cancer. Documented time point: sample taken at primary tumor resection. Findings of the study overall: One measure, the expanded intratumoral alpha and beta TCR count, tracked tumor mutation counts.

No antigen is known for these receptors. Using its own MiXCR run on the 5' RACE reads, TCRdb lists one record per CDR3 protein. The sample lists under 20,000 distinct CDR3 sequences; 5.8% were seen once. Specimen: lung tumor tissue, collected at surgery. The receptors here all came from a female donor with early-stage non-small cell lung cancer.

This clonotype was seen at least ten times. Because the library targeted alpha chains, this beta chain is an off-target read whose size means little. The chain joins TRBV4-2 to TRBJ2-3; 8 positions match TRBD2. V lost 3 bases and J lost 2; bases outside the gene matches: 10. The CDR3 sequence is 17 residues long. Germline lookup yields CDR1 LGHNA and CDR2 YNFKEQ. In nucleotides, the CDR3 is TGTGCCAGCAGCCACGGTTCGGCGGGAGGTCTCACAGATACGCAGTATTTT. Amino acids: CASSHGSAGGLTDTQYF.

By frequency in the sample, this clonotype is medium-sized. The size of this beta chain means little, since it is a stray read in a library made for alpha chains. The rearrangement links TRBV10-3 to TRBJ2-7; D assignment may be TRBD1 or TRBD2 (5 bases each). The CDR3 has 13 amino acids. Trimming stripped 4 bases from V and 4 bases from J, with 11 bases between. Germline V gene lookup returns CDR1 ENHRY and CDR2 SYGVKD. CDR3: CAISGGRGYEQYF. Written as DNA, the CDR3 is TGTGCCATCAGTGGGGGGAGAGGTTACGAGCAGTACTTC.

A remark on this clonotype: Within a library made for alpha chains, this beta chain is off target, and its count is uninformative. The chain carries TRBV7-9 and TRBJ2-7; D might be TRBD1 (5 bases). V shed 2 bases and J shed 0 bases, with 11 bases lying between them. CDR1 is SEHNR, CDR2 FQNEAQ, per germline (reference sequence). This CDR3 comprises 15 residues. CDR3 sequence reads: CASSLQGTTSYEQYF. Here the CDR3 DNA reads TGTGCCAGCAGCTTACAGGGCACCACCTCCTACGAGCAGTACTTC. The whole variable domain, remainder taken from reference TRBV7-9 and TRBJ2-7, is DTGVSQNPRHKITKRGQNVTFRCDPISEHNRLYWYRQTLGQGPEFLTYFQNEAQLEKSRLLSDRFSAERPKGSFSTLEIQRTEQGDSAMYLCASSLQGTTSYEQYFGPGTRLTVT.

Details on this clonotype: Being off target in a library aimed at alpha chains, this beta chain has a size of little meaning. The rearrangement uses TRBV7-6 and TRBJ1-1; perhaps TRBD1 as D (6 bases). Deletions cut 2 bases from V and 1 base from J, with 11 bases between. The CDR3 spans 15 residues. Per the germline V gene, CDR1 is SGHVS and CDR2 is FNYEAQ. CDR3: CASSLLGGPNTEAFF. CDR3 bases: TGTGCCAGCAGCTTATTGGGGGGGCCGAACACTGAAGCTTTCTTT.

This clonotype was seen at least ten times. The library was built for alpha chains, so this beta chain is an off-target read and its size means little. The CDR3 DNA reads as TGCAGTGCTAAGGAGGGAAACTCTGGGGCCAACGTCCTGACTTTC. This codes for CSAKEGNSGANVLTF. The J gene is TRBJ2-6, the V gene TRBV20-1, with D perhaps matching TRBD2 (6 bases). The CDR3 is 15 amino acids. The V and J ends lost 4 bases and 0 bases respectively, with 10 bases between them. Looked up from germline, CDR1 is DFQATT and CDR2 is SNEGSKA (reference sequence).

This clonotype was recorded at least ten times. This beta chain was picked up by a library intended for alpha chains and is off target, so its count carries little meaning. The chain recombines TRBV28 with TRBJ2-2, with TRBD1 identical over 11 bases. J was trimmed by 4 bases and V by 3 bases; bases with no gene match: 1. This CDR3 has 15 residues. Germline values: CDR1 MDHEN, CDR2 SYDVKM. CDR3 protein: CASSLGTGGTGELFF. CDR3 nucleotides: TGTGCCAGCAGTTTGGGGACAGGGGGCACCGGGGAGCTGTTTTTT.